This T cell receptor beta chain was observed in a study of T cell responses to AZD1222 COVID-19 vaccine. Study context: Second-dose intervals of approximately 4 or approximately 12 weeks were pooled.

Regarding the study as a whole: Unmutated regions of variants are reportedly targeted by nearly half of spike-specific TCRs.

The data were produced by immunoSEQ multiplex PCR, yet TCRdb's version contains in-frame clones alone and is incomplete. In the table there are roughly 100,000 clones, about 81% of which are singletons. The CDR3 is 14 residues long. V lost 2 bases and J lost 5, with 10 bases in between. Germline V gene lookup returns CDR1 MNHEY and CDR2 SVGEGT. About this clone itself: Its specificity is not known.

The rearrangement links TRBV6-2 or TRBV6-3 to TRBJ1-5; unclear D gene. The receptor was derived from an adult in good health. Sequencing used peripheral blood, obtained on day 0 of AZD1222 vaccination. The CDR3: CASSYHSLHQPQHF. The CDR3 DNA reads TGTGCCAGCAGTTACCACAGTCTCCATCAGCCCCAGCATTTT.